This TCR beta chain was found in a study of blood T cell repertoires in COVID-19. Study overall: The United States, Italy and Spain provided the acute and convalescent COVID-19 samples. Sample material is recorded as cDNA or gDNA derived from T cells, B-cell-depleted T cells, or PBMCs.

One Seattle source followed patients from active infection through their disease course. Libraries were prepared by immunoSEQ multiplex PCR; TCRdb keeps only in-frame clonotypes and omits some of them. The table includes 250,000 to 350,000 clones, roughly 80% detected once. Trimming took 8 bases from V and 6 from J; bases not matched to a gene: 11. Germline-derived CDR1 and CDR2 are ENHRY and SYGVKD. This CDR3 spans 14 amino acids. The TCR comes from a person in their 70s with COVID-19, enrolled during active disease. The specimen was peripheral blood. The chain employs TRBV10-3 and TRBJ2-3; 7 bases align to TRBD2. DNA of the CDR3: TGTGCCATCGGGAGGGAGGGGCTCGTGGATACGCAGTATTTT. It codes for CAIGREGLVDTQYF.